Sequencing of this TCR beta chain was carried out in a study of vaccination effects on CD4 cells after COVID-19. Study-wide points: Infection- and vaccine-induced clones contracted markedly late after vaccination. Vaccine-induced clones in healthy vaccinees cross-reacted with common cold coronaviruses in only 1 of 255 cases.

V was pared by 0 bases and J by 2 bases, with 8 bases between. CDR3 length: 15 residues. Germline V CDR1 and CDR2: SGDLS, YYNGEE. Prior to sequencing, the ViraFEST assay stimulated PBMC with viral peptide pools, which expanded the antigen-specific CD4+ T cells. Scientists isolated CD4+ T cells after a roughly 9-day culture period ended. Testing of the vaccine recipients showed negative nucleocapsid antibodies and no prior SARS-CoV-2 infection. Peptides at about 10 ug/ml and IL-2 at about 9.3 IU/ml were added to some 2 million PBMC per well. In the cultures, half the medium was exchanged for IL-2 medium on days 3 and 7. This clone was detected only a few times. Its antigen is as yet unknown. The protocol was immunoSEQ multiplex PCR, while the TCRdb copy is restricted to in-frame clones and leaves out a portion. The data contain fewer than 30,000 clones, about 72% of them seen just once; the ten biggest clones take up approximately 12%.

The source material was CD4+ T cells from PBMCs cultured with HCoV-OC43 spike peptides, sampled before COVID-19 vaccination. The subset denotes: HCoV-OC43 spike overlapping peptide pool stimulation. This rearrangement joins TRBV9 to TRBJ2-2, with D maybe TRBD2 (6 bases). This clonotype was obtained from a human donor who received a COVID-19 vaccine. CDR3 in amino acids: CASSVAGVNTGELFF. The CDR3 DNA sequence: TGTGCCAGCAGCGTAGCGGGGGTAAACACCGGGGAGCTGTTTTTT.